The T cell receptor (beta chain) under discussion was sequenced for a study of blood T cells in healthy people across ages. Germline V CDR1 and CDR2: SQVTM, ANQGSEA. Deletions cut 4 bases from V and 4 bases from J, with 10 bases between. The CDR3 is 12 residues long. A second PCR of roughly 7 to 11 cycles used a sample-barcoded 5' primer and a J-beta primer mix. A template-switch adaptor with 12 random nucleotides tagged each cDNA molecule. Every individual sample yielded 2.5 million or more paired-end reads (each containing CDR3). TCRdb reprocessed the 5' RACE reads via MiXCR and lists one record per CDR3 protein. This sample has roughly 680,000 distinct CDR3 sequences, with about 50% found just once. This clonotype came up many times.

Sequencing input: blood. The receptor comes from a woman older than 75 in good health. The rearrangement joins TRBV29-1 to TRBJ2-5; D is uncertain. In DNA, the CDR3 is TGCAGCGTTGGTGGCTGGAGAGAGACCCAGTACTTC. Its translation is CSVGGWRETQYF.